These 2 T cell receptor beta chains were all obtained from the same sample, sequenced in a study of PD-1 blockade in classical Hodgkin lymphoma. Time point of the sample: cycle 4 day 1 (C4D1), after more than five weeks of nivolumab. All trial patients relapsed after autologous stem cell transplantation. The table came from immunoSEQ multiplex PCR; TCRdb's copy has only in-frame clones and leaves some out. The profile shows nearly 25,000 clones, around 74% of them singletons. This sample comprised peripheral blood mononuclear cells (PBMCs), obtained before the fourth cycle of nivolumab. The receptors were gathered from a human donor with classical Hodgkin lymphoma.

The CDR3 protein is CSGLWGTHGYTF. CDR3 nucleotide sequence: TGCAGCGGATTATGGGGTACCCATGGCTACACCTTC. V and J are TRBV29-1 and TRBJ1-2, with unresolved D. The CDR3 is 12 residues long. Trimming removed 7 bases at V and 6 bases at J, with 15 bases between. The germline V gene has CDR1 SQVTM and CDR2 ANQGSEA.

The V gene is TRBV6-1, the J gene TRBJ2-5, with no clear D. This CDR3 comprises 13 residues. The germline V gene has CDR1 MNHNS and CDR2 SASEGT. With 4 bases removed from V and 8 bases from J, the gap between germline ends came to 14 bases. The CDR3 loop reads CASSGPLWVTQYF. The DNA of the CDR3 is TGTGCCAGCAGTGGTCCCCTATGGGTAACCCAGTACTTC.